The present TCR beta chain was sequenced within a study of blood T cell repertoires in COVID-19. Study-level background: Acute and convalescent COVID-19 samples came from the United States, Italy and Spain.

In the authors' methods: Reference gene primers were amplified, and this amplification served to estimate nucleated cell counts. Method: immunoSEQ multiplex PCR; TCRdb's copy keeps in-frame clones and lacks some. From that table come the V and J calls and clone size; the DNA was used to work out D and trimming. The data contain 150,000 to 200,000 clones, 79% of them singletons. The CDR3 covers 14 residues. Germline-derived CDR1 and CDR2 are SGHDT and YYEEEE. V lost 0 bases and J 4 bases, leaving 10 bases between the germline ends. The receptor comes from a man aged 60 to 75 with active or convalescent COVID-19. This chain joins TRBV5-6 and TRBJ1-2; D gene ambiguous. Sequencing input: peripheral blood. The CDR3 loop reads CASSLVTGFYGYTF. As DNA, the CDR3 is TGTGCCAGCAGCTTGGTGACTGGGTTCTATGGCTACACCTTC.